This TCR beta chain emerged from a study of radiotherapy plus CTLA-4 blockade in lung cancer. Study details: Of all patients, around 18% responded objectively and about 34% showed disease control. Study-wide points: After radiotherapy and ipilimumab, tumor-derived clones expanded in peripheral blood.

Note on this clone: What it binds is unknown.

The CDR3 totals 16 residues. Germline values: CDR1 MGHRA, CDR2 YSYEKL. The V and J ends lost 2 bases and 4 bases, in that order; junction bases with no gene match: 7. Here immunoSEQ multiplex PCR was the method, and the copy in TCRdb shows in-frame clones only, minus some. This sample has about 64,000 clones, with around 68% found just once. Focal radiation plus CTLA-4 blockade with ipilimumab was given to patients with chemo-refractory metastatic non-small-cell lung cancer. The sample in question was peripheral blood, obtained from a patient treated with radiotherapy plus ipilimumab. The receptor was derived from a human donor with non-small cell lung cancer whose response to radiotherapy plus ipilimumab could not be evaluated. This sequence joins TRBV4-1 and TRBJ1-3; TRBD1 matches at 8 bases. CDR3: CASSQPRDRTGNTIYF. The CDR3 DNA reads TGCGCCAGCAGCCAACCAAGGGACAGGACGGGAAACACCATATATTTT.